Each of the 30 T cell receptor beta chains below was sequenced from the same sample in a study of cytomegalovirus exposure and HLA in healthy donors. Primers for the PCR totalled 60 Vbeta and 13 Jbeta. TCRdb's copy holds only in-frame clones and misses some; the assay was immunoSEQ multiplex PCR. The table includes roughly 200,000 clones, roughly 72% detected once. The specimen was PBMCs. Receptors were obtained from a man younger than 40 in good health and CMV-seronegative.

The chain recombines TRBV19 with TRBJ1-4; possible D gene TRBD1, 5 bases. The CDR3 has 16 amino acids. Germline V CDR1 and CDR2: LNHDA, SQIVND (reference sequence). Trimming pared 3 bases from V and 7 bases from J, leaving 18 bases between. The CDR3 protein is CASSMGNGNGGEKLFF. The CDR3 DNA reads as TGTGCCAGTAGTATGGGGAACGGGAACGGGGGTGAAAAACTGTTTTTT.

This rearrangement joins TRBV30 to TRBJ2-1; 8 bases fit TRBD1. CDR1 and CDR2 (germline): GTSNPN, SVGIG (reference sequence). This CDR3 comprises 19 residues. J gave up 0 bases and V 3 bases, and 16 bases lay outside the gene matches. CDR3 sequence (DNA): TGTGCCTGGAGCGCCGCCAGGGGGACAGGCTTAAGCTCCTACAATGAGCAGTTCTTC. Encoded protein: CAWSAARGTGLSSYNEQFF.

This rearrangement joins TRBV20-1 to TRBJ2-7; D gene unclear. This CDR3 contains 11 residues. V lost 7 bases, J lost 6 bases, and 13 bases lay in between. Germline V CDR1 and CDR2: DFQATT, SNEGSKA (reference sequence). The CDR3 protein is CSGRITGEQYF. The DNA for the CDR3 is TGCAGTGGACGGATTACGGGCGAGCAGTACTTC.

This clone was seen just once. The chain couples TRBV5-3 to TRBJ1-2, with 8 bases identical to TRBD1. TRBV5-3 is filed as an ORF, its function uncertain. Trimming at V came to 4 bases and at J to 3 bases, leaving 2 bases not matched to a gene. The CDR3 is 13 residues long. DNA of the CDR3: TGTGCCAGAAGCCCGGACAGGGACTATGGCTACACCTTC. Its translation is CARSPDRDYGYTF.

V and J are TRBV7-6 and TRBJ2-1; 10 nucleotides line up with TRBD2. The CDR3 has 15 amino acids. The junction had 7 bases not matched to a gene; V was cut back by 5 bases and J by 6 bases. Germline CDR1 is SGHVS and CDR2 is FNYEAQ. CDR3 nucleotide sequence: TGTGCCAGCAGCATCCTAGCGGGAGCCTCCAATGAGCAGTTCTTC. This encodes CASSILAGASNEQFF.

Regarding this clone: Other nucleotide sequences from this sample produce the same CDR3. V is TRBV27 and J is TRBJ2-7, with D possibly being TRBD2 (7 bases). V was clipped by 6 bases and J by 2 bases, with 14 bases between them. The CDR3 runs 14 residues. Germline assignment: CDR1 MNHEY and CDR2 SMNVEV (reference sequence). CDR3 residues: CASSPRGAAYEQYF. Written as DNA, the CDR3 is TGTGCCAGCAGCCCCCGGGGGGCCGCCTACGAGCAGTACTTC.

V and J are TRBV9 and TRBJ2-2; no firm D call. The CDR3 length is 15 residues. Looked up from germline, CDR1 is SGDLS and CDR2 is YYNGEE. V lost 2 bases and J 6 bases, leaving 14 bases between the germline ends. The CDR3 loop is CASSVRVDSSGELFF. In nucleotides, the CDR3 is TGTGCCAGCAGCGTCCGGGTCGACTCCTCCGGGGAGCTGTTTTTT.

The genes are TRBV7-8 and TRBJ2-7, with a weak D call TRBD1 (6 bases). There are 14 residues in the CDR3. V lost 5 bases, J lost 3 bases, and 14 bases lay in between. Germline loops: CDR1 SGHVS, CDR2 FQNEAQ. In DNA form, the CDR3 reads TGTGCCAGCAGCCGATCCCAAGGGGGCTACGAGCAGTACTTC. It translates to CASSRSQGGYEQYF.

The J gene is TRBJ2-7, the V gene TRBV4-1; maybe TRBD2 (5 bases). Germline loops: CDR1 MGHRA, CDR2 YSYEKL. This CDR3 is built from 14 residues. With 0 bases removed from V and 7 bases from J, the gap between germline ends came to 13 bases. CDR3 residues: CASSQDVGNLEQYF. As DNA, the CDR3 is TGCGCCAGCAGCCAAGATGTCGGGAACCTTGAGCAGTACTTC.

The chain carries TRBV5-1 and TRBJ2-7; TRBD2 is a possible D gene (6 bases). V was cut by 3 bases and J by 4 bases, with 20 bases left in between. The CDR3 runs to 16 residues. CDR1 and CDR2 (germline): SGHRS, YFSETQ. The CDR3 reads CASSYGETSTVYEQYF. In DNA form, the CDR3 reads TGCGCCAGCAGCTATGGGGAGACTAGTACAGTTTACGAGCAGTACTTC.

This rearrangement joins TRBV30 to TRBJ1-1, with a tentative D call TRBD1 (6 bases). Germline CDR1 is GTSNPN and CDR2 is SVGIG (reference sequence). The CDR3 covers 13 residues. V was trimmed by 3 bases and J by 1 base, leaving 9 bases between them. CDR3 protein: CAWRRDKNTEAFF. CDR3 in DNA: TGTGCCTGGAGACGGGACAAGAACACTGAAGCTTTCTTT. The complete variable domain, with remaining parts taken from reference TRBV30 and TRBJ1-1, reads SQTIHQWPATLVQPVGSPLSLECTVEGTSNPNLYWYRQAAGRGLQLLFYSVGIGQISSEVPQNLSASRPQDRQFILSSKKLLLSDSGFYLCAWRRDKNTEAFFGQGTRLTVV.

The V call is TRBV28, the J call TRBJ2-7; no definite D call. The CDR3 loop spans 10 amino acids. Germline V gives CDR1 MDHEN, CDR2 SYDVKM. Between the trimmed V and J ends, which lost 3 bases and 5 bases, there was a span of 2 bases. CDR3 coding DNA: TGTGCCAGCAGTTTCAACGAGCAGTACTTC. Its translation: CASSFNEQYF.

The chain links TRBV7-2 to TRBJ2-3; D is perhaps TRBD2 (5 bases). Germline V gives CDR1 SGHTA, CDR2 FQGNSA. V was cut by 5 bases and J by 1 base, with 25 bases left in between. CDR3 length: 19 amino acids. The chain's CDR3 is CASSVLPISETSGTDTQYF. The CDR3 DNA sequence: TGTGCCAGCAGCGTACTCCCAATTAGCGAAACAAGTGGCACAGATACGCAGTATTTT.

The chain carries TRBV7-9 and TRBJ2-1, with no clear D. The CDR3 contains 11 residues. With 2 bases removed from V and 7 bases from J, the gap between germline ends came to 3 bases. Germline V lookup: CDR1 SEHNR, CDR2 FQNEAQ (reference sequence). For the CDR3, the DNA is TGTGCCAGCAGCTTATCTAATGAGCAGTTCTTC. Translating it yields CASSLSNEQFF.

The DNA of the CDR3 is TGTGCCAGCAGCCAAGGAGGGAATAATGAAAAACTGTTTTTT. Encoded protein: CASSQGGNNEKLFF. The chain joins TRBV4-2 to TRBJ1-4; D not certain. The length of the CDR3 is 14 residues. Germline-derived CDR1 and CDR2 are LGHNA and YNFKEQ. The ends were cut back, 1 base at V and 4 bases at J, with 7 bases in the middle.

This clone has a single count. The rearrangement uses TRBV27 and TRBJ2-7, with 8 bases fitting TRBD1. J gave up 2 bases and V 4 bases, and 7 bases lay outside the gene matches. The CDR3 spans 15 residues. Germline CDR1 reads MNHEY; CDR2 reads SMNVEV (reference sequence). In DNA form, the CDR3 reads TGTGCCAGCAGTTCCTCCGCGACAGGGGCCTACGAGCAGTACTTC. The encoded protein is CASSSSATGAYEQYF.

The chain combines TRBV10-3 with TRBJ1-1; maybe TRBD1 (5 bases). Trimming shortened V by 4 bases and J by 0 bases, and 12 bases separated the two germline ends. The CDR3 contains 15 residues. Germline V gene lookup returns CDR1 ENHRY and CDR2 SYGVKD. CDR3 nucleotide sequence: TGTGCCATCAGTGGATATGGGGGGATGAACACTGAAGCTTTCTTT. Translation: CAISGYGGMNTEAFF.

The rearrangement joins TRBV15 to TRBJ2-3; 11 nucleotides align to TRBD2. The CDR3 loop spans 15 amino acids. The ends lost 8 bases at V and 6 bases at J; junction bases unmatched: 10. Per the germline V gene, CDR1 is LNHNV and CDR2 is YYDKDF (reference sequence). The CDR3 nucleotides read TGTGCCACCGCCACTAGCGGGAGTGAGTCGGATACGCAGTATTTT. It codes for CATATSGSESDTQYF.

V is TRBV28 and J is TRBJ1-2, with D perhaps matching TRBD1 (6 bases). V lost 5 bases, J lost 8 bases, and 15 bases lay in between. CDR3 length equals 13 residues. Germline CDR1 MDHEN, CDR2 SYDVKM. The CDR3 reads CASSAAGAKGYTF. CDR3 DNA: TGTGCCAGCAGTGCGGCGGGGGCTAAGGGCTACACCTTC.

The V gene is TRBV7-8, the J gene TRBJ1-4, with TRBD1 matching over 7 bases. There are 15 residues in the CDR3. Per germline, CDR1 SGHVS and CDR2 FQNEAQ. Trimming at V came to 4 bases and at J to 2 bases, leaving 4 bases not matched to a gene. CDR3 region: CASSSLRGTNEKLFF. DNA for the CDR3: TGTGCCAGCAGCTCGCTCAGGGGGACTAATGAAAAACTGTTTTTT.

The chain couples TRBV10-2 to TRBJ1-4; 8 bases fit TRBD1. This CDR3 has 19 residues. Germline assignment: CDR1 WSHSY and CDR2 SAAADI. V was pared by 0 bases and J by 8 bases, with 17 bases of the junction left unmatched. The CDR3 loop reads CASSESGTNPGGSREKLFF. DNA for the CDR3: TGCGCCAGCAGTGAGTCGGGAACGAATCCAGGGGGCTCACGAGAAAAACTGTTTTTT.

The rearrangement uses TRBV11-3 and TRBJ2-3; 11 nucleotides align to TRBD2. After removal of 1 base from V and 3 bases from J, the junction contained 6 bases not matched to a gene. Germline values: CDR1 SGHNT, CDR2 YENEEA. This CDR3 contains 17 residues. The CDR3, as DNA: TGTGCCAGCAGCTTAGGAAGGTCTAGCGGGAGGACAGATACGCAGTATTTT. Its protein is CASSLGRSSGRTDTQYF.

J is TRBJ2-1 and V is TRBV9; 12 nucleotides line up with TRBD2. The germline CDR1 and CDR2 sequences are SGDLS and YYNGEE. V was clipped by 4 bases and J by 6 bases; unmatched bases: 11. The CDR3 is 17 amino acids. CDR3 amino acids: CASSPRYASGRGNEQFF. The CDR3 coding sequence is TGTGCCAGCAGCCCCAGGTATGCTAGCGGGAGGGGCAATGAGCAGTTCTTC. Full variable domain (outside the CDR3, taken from reference TRBV9 and TRBJ2-1): DSGVTQTPKHLITATGQRVTLRCSPRSGDLSVYWYQQSLDQGLQFLIQYYNGEERAKGNILERFSAQQFPDLHSELNLSSLELGDSALYFCASSPRYASGRGNEQFFGPGTRLTVL.

The sample holds one count of this clone. The chain recombines TRBV11-2 with TRBJ2-7; 16 nucleotides line up with TRBD2. Germline V gene data show CDR1 as SGHAT and CDR2 as FQNNGV. There are 17 residues in the CDR3. V was clipped by 3 bases and J by 7 bases; unmatched bases: 9. CDR3 DNA: TGTGCCAGCAGCTTTACCGGGACTAGCGGGAGGGCCGGTGAGCAGTACTTC. Its protein is CASSFTGTSGRAGEQYF.

V usage is TRBV7-2 and J usage is TRBJ1-2; possible D gene TRBD1, 6 bases. CDR3 size: 13 residues. V shed 4 bases and J shed 3 bases, with 9 bases lying between them. CDR1 is SGHTA and CDR2 is FQGNSA in the germline V gene. CDR3 coding DNA: TGTGCCAGCAGCTACCAGGGGCACTATGGCTACACCTTC. Translated: CASSYQGHYGYTF.

The rearrangement joins TRBV7-6 to TRBJ2-3, with no clear D. This CDR3 contains 15 residues. V was clipped by 1 base and J by 4 bases, with 12 bases between them. CDR1 and CDR2 (germline): SGHVS, FNYEAQ. This chain's CDR3 is CASSLDLSVSDTQYF. The DNA of the CDR3 is TGTGCCAGCAGCTTAGATCTCAGCGTATCAGATACGCAGTATTTT.

The chain uses TRBV28 and TRBJ2-5; D may be TRBD1 (6 bases). The germline CDR1 and CDR2 sequences are MDHEN and SYDVKM. Trimming took 4 bases from V and 2 from J, leaving 23 bases between them. CDR3 length equals 18 residues. The CDR3 sequence: CASSSMTPMTGPQETQYF. In DNA form, the CDR3 reads TGTGCCAGCAGTTCAATGACCCCCATGACAGGTCCTCAAGAGACCCAGTACTTC. Combining the CDR3 with reference TRBV28 and TRBJ2-5 gives the whole variable domain DVKVTQSSRYLVKRTGEKVFLECVQDMDHENMFWYRQDPGLGLRLIYFSYDVKMKEKGDIPEGYSVSREKKERFSLILESASTNQTSMYLCASSSMTPMTGPQETQYFGPGTRLLVL.

The chain couples TRBV27 to TRBJ2-6; D is perhaps TRBD1 (5 bases). This CDR3 has 17 amino acids. V lost 8 bases to trimming and J lost 2 bases, with 19 bases between them. In germline, CDR1 is MNHEY, CDR2 SMNVEV (reference sequence). For the CDR3, the DNA is TGTGCCAGCTCACCGGCAAAGGGGTCGGCTGGGGCCAACGTCCTGACTTTC. Its protein product is CASSPAKGSAGANVLTF.

The rearrangement joins TRBV19 to TRBJ2-1; TRBD1 matches 8 bases. The CDR3 covers 16 residues. V was clipped by 0 bases and J by 4 bases; unmatched bases: 5. The V gene's germline CDR1 is LNHDA and CDR2 SQIVND (reference sequence). The CDR3 DNA reads as TGTGCCAGTAGTATAGATCAGGGGGCTTTATACAATGAGCAGTTCTTC. Translation: CASSIDQGALYNEQFF.

This clone was observed a single time. This chain joins TRBV5-5 and TRBJ2-7; 14 bases align to TRBD2. The germline V gene has CDR1 SGHKS and CDR2 YYEKEE (reference sequence). The CDR3 is 18 amino acids. The ends lost 4 bases at V and 6 bases at J; junction bases unmatched: 15. The CDR3 region has the DNA TGTGCCAGCAGCCAAACCGCCGGGACTAGCGGGAGAAGTCGCGAGCAGTACTTC. Its translation: CASSQTAGTSGRSREQYF.